Ten or more counts support the clone carrying this T cell receptor (beta chain). Its antigen is currently unknown. With 2 bases removed from V and 5 bases from J, the gap between germline ends came to 15 bases. This CDR3 region has 15 residues. The germline gives CDR1 LGHDT, CDR2 YNNKEL (reference sequence). The data stem from a study of T cells in Graves' hyperthyroidism and ophthalmopathy. For the study at large: Upon initial diagnosis and before any treatment, peripheral blood was collected.

RNA transcripts provided the source from which TCR beta CDR3 regions were amplified. During a first-round RT-PCR of the TCR CDR3, the HTBI primer set was used. TCRdb processed the multiplex PCR reads anew with MiXCR; each CDR3 protein has one entry. This repertoire shows around 250,000 distinct CDR3 sequences, about 15% found once; its top ten account for about an eighth. Patients aged 18 to 65 with hyperthyroidism were newly diagnosed, with duration under 2 months. Blood sampling occurred at first hyperthyroidism diagnosis, ahead of any ophthalmopathy symptoms. Study-wide results and caveats: Ophthalmopathy cases were set apart from stable hyperthyroidism by a 13 V-J model.

The specimen sequenced was blood. The V gene is TRBV3-1, the J gene TRBJ2-5, with D hard to call. The clonotype comes from a woman in her thirties or forties with Graves' hyperthyroidism that later progressed to Graves' ophthalmopathy. The CDR3 spells CASSQRSFSMETQYF. The CDR3 DNA follows: TGTGCCAGCAGCCAACGGTCCTTTAGTATGGAGACCCAGTACTTC.